What follows are 27 T cell receptor beta chains derived from one specimen sequenced in a study of cytomegalovirus exposure and HLA in healthy donors (dated by TCRdb to 2015 to 2018). The method was the immunoSEQ multiplex PCR assay. The multiplex PCR relied on a mix of 60 forward primers for TCR Vbeta segments and 13 reverse primers for TCR Jbeta segments. Drawn from immuneACCESS, this table holds only the in-frame rearrangements with V and J called that TCRdb kept. Clones are partly lost; checked studies trace under half to an unresolved V gene and leave the rest unexplained. The data table for this sample lists about 160,000 clones. The ten biggest clones cover 1.3% of the sample. Sequenced input: PBMCs. All receptors come from a woman aged 60 to 75 in good health and CMV-seronegative.

The V gene is TRBV25-1, the J gene TRBJ2-7, with D possibly being TRBD1 (6 bases). The CDR3 consists of 14 residues. V was shortened by 5 bases and J by 3 bases, with 14 bases between the two germline ends. The germline V gene encodes CDR1 MGHDK and CDR2 SYGVNS. This chain's CDR3 is CASSYPGARYEQYF. The DNA for the CDR3 is TGTGCCAGCAGTTATCCAGGGGCCCGCTACGAGCAGTACTTC.

J is TRBJ1-2 and V is TRBV7-9; possible D gene TRBD1, 5 bases. CDR1 SEHNR and CDR2 FQNEAQ come from the germline V gene (reference sequence). V lost 5 bases, J lost 1 base, and 11 bases lay in between. The CDR3 covers 14 residues. CDR3 nucleotides: TGTGCCAGCAGCCGACGACAGAATAACTATGGCTACACCTTC. It codes for CASSRRQNNYGYTF.

The chain employs TRBV25-1 and TRBJ2-2, with TRBD1 identical over 8 bases. The CDR3 consists of 15 residues. Per the germline V gene, CDR1 is MGHDK and CDR2 is SYGVNS. The J segment lost 8 bases and the V segment lost 6 bases, leaving 11 bases of the junction unmatched. The CDR3 bases are TGTGCCAGCAGCCCAACAGGGGGTCGCGGGGGGGAGCTGTTTTTT. The encoded protein is CASSPTGGRGGELFF.

This chain links TRBV15 with TRBJ2-5, with 7 nucleotides matching TRBD2. J was trimmed by 1 base and V by 5 bases; bases with no gene match: 7. The CDR3 is made up of 15 amino acids. In germline, CDR1 is LNHNV, CDR2 YYDKDF (reference sequence). The chain's CDR3 is CATSPRPGGQETQYF. Here the CDR3 DNA reads TGTGCCACCAGCCCTCGCCCGGGGGGCCAAGAGACCCAGTACTTC.

The chain couples TRBV5-3 to TRBJ2-5; 14 nucleotides agree with TRBD2. TRBV5-3 is designated an ORF whose function remains uncertain. After removal of 4 bases from V and 5 bases from J, the junction contained 10 bases not matched to a gene. This CDR3 comprises 17 residues. Written as DNA, the CDR3 is TGTGCCAGAAGCCGGGGACTAGCGGGGGCCCCAGGCGAGACCCAGTACTTC. Translating gives CARSRGLAGAPGETQYF.

This chain joins TRBV27 and TRBJ2-7; TRBD1 agrees at 11 bases. Germline assignment: CDR1 MNHEY and CDR2 SMNVEV (reference sequence). The CDR3 has 16 amino acids. With 4 bases clipped from V and 3 bases from J, the junction kept 8 bases outside the gene matches. For the CDR3, the DNA is TGTGCCAGCAGTTCACCCGGGACAGGGGGTTTCTACGAGCAGTACTTC. Its protein is CASSSPGTGGFYEQYF.

The chain recombines TRBV5-8 with TRBJ1-1; D is unclear. CDR1 SGHTS and CDR2 YDEGEE come from the germline V gene. The CDR3 totals 13 residues. The V end was cut by 6 bases, the J end by 1 base, with 10 bases between. The CDR3 is CASTRGRNTEAFF. The CDR3 DNA sequence: TGTGCCAGCACCCGAGGCCGGAACACTGAAGCTTTCTTT.

The chain carries TRBV9 and TRBJ1-1; TRBD1 is a possible D gene (5 bases). Germline V gene sequence: CDR1 SGDLS, CDR2 YYNGEE. V was shortened by 4 bases and J by 9 bases, with 16 bases between the two germline ends. The CDR3 contains 13 residues. The CDR3 region has the DNA TGTGCCAGCAGCCCCGCGGGGCTAGACAAAGCTTTCTTT. This encodes CASSPAGLDKAFF. Using reference TRBV9 and TRBJ1-1 for the parts outside the CDR3, the full variable domain is DSGVTQTPKHLITATGQRVTLRCSPRSGDLSVYWYQQSLDQGLQFLIQYYNGEERAKGNILERFSAQQFPDLHSELNLSSLELGDSALYFCASSPAGLDKAFFGQGTRLTVV.

The V gene is TRBV7-2, the J gene TRBJ1-5, with D perhaps TRBD1 (5 bases). Germline V gene sequence: CDR1 SGHTA, CDR2 FQGNSA. The germline V and J ends were trimmed by 5 bases and 4 bases, with 12 bases remaining between them. The CDR3 spans 14 residues. CDR3: CASSERGRNQPQHF. The CDR3 nucleotides read TGTGCCAGCAGCGAAAGGGGTAGGAATCAGCCCCAGCATTTT.

The CDR3 DNA reads as TGCAGCGCTGACAGAAACTATGGCTACACCTTC. Amino acid sequence: CSADRNYGYTF. This chain links TRBV29-1 with TRBJ1-2, with D perhaps matching TRBD1 (5 bases). V was cut by 7 bases and J by 2 bases, with 8 bases left in between. The CDR3 is 11 residues long. Germline loops: CDR1 SQVTM, CDR2 ANQGSEA.

CDR3 sequence: CASSLAGRGLAGGEQFF. The CDR3 DNA reads as TGTGCCAGCAGCTTAGCGGGTAGGGGACTAGCGGGTGGGGAGCAGTTCTTC. The J gene is TRBJ2-1, the V gene TRBV7-6; 12 bases align to TRBD2. This CDR3 has 17 amino acids. Germline V gene lookup returns CDR1 SGHVS and CDR2 FNYEAQ. The V segment lost 0 bases and the J segment 10 bases; nucleotides outside the gene matches: 10.

The chain is built from TRBV18 and TRBJ2-7, with a possible D match to TRBD2 (5 bases). The CDR3 consists of 12 residues. Germline V gene sequence: CDR1 KGHSH, CDR2 LQKENI. V dropped 1 base and J dropped 6 bases, with 7 bases sitting between them. This CDR3 reads CASSPRGIEQYF. Written as DNA, the CDR3 is TGTGCCAGCTCACCACGAGGGATCGAGCAGTACTTC. Full variable domain (missing parts from reference TRBV18 and TRBJ2-7): NAGVMQNPRHLVRRRGQEARLRCSPMKGHSHVYWYRQLPEEGLKFMVYLQKENIIDESGMPKERFSAEFPKEGPSILRIQQVVRGDSAAYFCASSPRGIEQYFGPGTRLTVT.

The CDR3 sequence: CARSFLSDSSGCGHDTGELFF. In nucleotides, the CDR3 is TGTGCCAGAAGCTTTTTATCGGACAGTTCGGGCTGCGGCCATGACACCGGGGAGCTGTTTTTT. The rearrangement uses TRBV5-3 and TRBJ2-2, with D maybe TRBD1 (6 bases). TRBV5-3 is an ORF, with its function uncertain. This CDR3 has 21 amino acids. V was cut by 2 bases and J by 3 bases, with 29 bases left in between.

This chain joins TRBV2 and TRBJ1-1; TRBD1 might be the D (6 bases). The CDR3 consists of 12 residues. The germline V gene has CDR1 SNHLY and CDR2 FYNNEI. The V end was cut by 5 bases, the J end by 8 bases, with 12 bases between. CDR3 region: CASSTQGTEAFF. The CDR3 DNA sequence: TGTGCCAGCAGTACGCAAGGGACAGAAGCTTTCTTT. Combining the CDR3 with reference TRBV2 and TRBJ1-1 gives the whole variable domain EPEVTQTPSHQVTQMGQEVILRCVPISNHLYFYWYRQILGQKVEFLVSFYNNEISEKSEIFDDQFSVERPDGSNFTLKIRSTKLEDSAMYFCASSTQGTEAFFGQGTRLTVV.

J is TRBJ2-1 and V is TRBV9, with 8 bases fitting TRBD2. The CDR3 runs to 15 residues. The ends lost 3 bases at V and 6 bases at J; junction bases unmatched: 8. Germline V gene sequence: CDR1 SGDLS, CDR2 YYNGEE. Here the CDR3 reads CASSDLAGPTNEQFF. CDR3 in DNA: TGTGCCAGCAGCGACCTAGCGGGTCCCACCAATGAGCAGTTCTTC.

The rearrangement links TRBV5-8 to TRBJ1-1, with a tentative D call TRBD1 (5 bases). Trimming shortened V by 0 bases and J by 1 base, and 13 bases separated the two germline ends. Germline V gives CDR1 SGHTS, CDR2 YDEGEE. The length of the CDR3 is 16 residues. CDR3 loop: CASSLVRGVGNTEAFF. The CDR3 DNA sequence: TGTGCCAGCAGCTTGGTTAGGGGCGTTGGGAACACTGAAGCTTTCTTT.

The genes are TRBV6-5 and TRBJ2-1; 7 bases fit TRBD2. The ends lost 5 bases at V and 8 bases at J; junction bases unmatched: 6. The CDR3 runs 13 residues. CDR1 and CDR2 from the germline V gene are MNHEY and SVGAGI. The CDR3: CASSLASGDEQFF. The CDR3 coding sequence is TGTGCCAGCAGTCTGGCTAGCGGCGATGAGCAGTTCTTC.

The CDR3: CATSRDRAGGGHGYTF. The CDR3 coding sequence is TGTGCCACCAGCAGAGATAGGGCAGGGGGCGGGCATGGCTACACCTTC. This chain connects TRBV15 to TRBJ1-2; 8 bases align to TRBD1. In germline, CDR1 is LNHNV, CDR2 YYDKDF (reference sequence). Trimming took 0 bases from V and 6 from J; bases not matched to a gene: 9. There are 16 residues in the CDR3. The full variable domain, with the rest looked up from reference TRBV15 and TRBJ1-2, is DAMVIQNPRYQVTQFGKPVTLSCSQTLNHNVMYWYQQKSSQAPKLLFHYYDKDFNNEADTPDNFQSRRPNTSFCFLDIRSPGLGDTAMYLCATSRDRAGGGHGYTFGSGTRLTVV.

This chain connects TRBV6-6 to TRBJ2-1; 9 bases match TRBD1. In germline, CDR1 is MNHNY, CDR2 SVGAGI (reference sequence). This CDR3 region has 15 residues. V lost 8 bases and J lost 9; bases outside the gene matches: 14. CDR3 sequence reads: CASQPGGQGLFEQFF. The DNA of the CDR3 is TGTGCCAGCCAGCCGGGGGGACAGGGTTTGTTTGAGCAGTTCTTC.

In the case of this clone: Germline is not matched at one junction end, which may reflect a read error. The chain links TRBV5-4 to TRBJ2-3; 8 nucleotides align to TRBD1. Germline V CDR1 and CDR2: SGHNT, YYREEE (reference sequence). This CDR3 is 15 amino acids long. CDR3 DNA sequence: TGTGCCAGCAGTTTGGACAGGGTAGTTGGAGATACGCAGTATTTT. Protein sequence: CASSLDRVVGDTQYF.

V usage is TRBV5-5 and J usage is TRBJ1-1; D perhaps matches TRBD1 (5 bases). In germline, CDR1 is SGHKS, CDR2 YYEKEE (reference sequence). Trimming left V 0 bases short and J 3 bases short, with 12 bases between. The CDR3 loop spans 15 amino acids. The DNA of the CDR3 is TGTGCCAGCAGCTTGGGTCCGACGGGGGACACTGAAGCTTTCTTT. Amino acid sequence: CASSLGPTGDTEAFF.

The V call is TRBV29-1, the J call TRBJ1-2; D may be TRBD1 (5 bases). V was cut by 7 bases and J by 8 bases, with 17 bases left in between. The germline gives CDR1 SQVTM, CDR2 ANQGSEA. The CDR3 has 12 amino acids. The CDR3 region is CSGGQGSEGYTF. CDR3 DNA: TGCAGCGGCGGACAAGGGTCGGAGGGCTACACCTTC.

The V call is TRBV19, the J call TRBJ2-4, with D perhaps TRBD1 (7 bases). The CDR3 loop spans 12 amino acids. V was clipped by 7 bases and J by 9 bases, with 13 bases between them. Germline V lookup: CDR1 LNHDA, CDR2 SQIVND (reference sequence). CDR3: CASTRGAGIQYF. In DNA, the CDR3 is TGTGCCAGTACCAGGGGGGCGGGCATTCAGTACTTC.

V gene TRBV6-5 combines with J gene TRBJ1-4; the D gene is possibly TRBD1 (5 bases). Trimming took off 6 bases at V and 6 bases at J, with 11 bases between the two ends. Per the germline V gene, CDR1 is MNHEY and CDR2 is SVGAGI. There are 13 residues in the CDR3. The CDR3 spells CASREGRHEKLFF. The DNA for the CDR3 is TGTGCCAGCAGGGAGGGACGGCATGAAAAACTGTTTTTT.

The gene calls are TRBV19 and TRBJ1-2; D unresolved. From germline, CDR1 is LNHDA and CDR2 SQIVND (reference sequence). The CDR3 covers 13 residues. The V end lost 3 bases, the J end lost 5 bases, and 10 bases lay between the germline ends. The chain's CDR3 is CASSMGGPYGYTF. The CDR3 DNA is TGTGCCAGTAGTATGGGTGGGCCTTATGGCTACACCTTC.

V and J are TRBV30 and TRBJ2-7, with 9 bases aligning to TRBD1. CDR1 is GTSNPN and CDR2 is SVGIG in the germline V gene (reference sequence). CDR3 length equals 16 residues. J gave up 0 bases and V 4 bases, and 10 bases lay outside the gene matches. The CDR3 DNA reads TGTGCCTGGAACAGTCCCGGGACAGGGACCTCCTACGAGCAGTACTTC. It translates to CAWNSPGTGTSYEQYF.

The rearrangement links TRBV5-4 to TRBJ1-2, with a possible D match to TRBD1 (6 bases). The CDR3 totals 13 residues. V was pared by 7 bases and J by 0 bases, with 10 bases between. The germline V gene has CDR1 SGHNT and CDR2 YYREEE (reference sequence). This chain's CDR3 is CASSGQANYGYTF. CDR3 bases: TGTGCCAGCTCGGGACAAGCTAACTATGGCTACACCTTC.